Listed here is a single T cell receptor beta chain. The protocol was immunoSEQ multiplex PCR, while the TCRdb copy is restricted to in-frame clones and leaves out a portion. Counted here are about 2,200,000 clones, 85% to 95% occurring once; the ten biggest clones make up 1.5% to 2%. This specimen comes from a study of shared clonotypes between healthy human individuals. The CDR3 has 15 amino acids. Germline V gives CDR1 LNHNV, CDR2 YYDKDF (reference sequence). Trimming cost V 0 bases and J 7 bases, with 15 bases left between them. Naive CD8 cells were CD45RO-negative, positively selected for CCR7, excluding terminally differentiated effector memory CD45RA+ cells.

V and J are TRBV15 and TRBJ2-5; TRBD2 is a possible D gene (6 bases). Sequenced: naive CD8+ T cells from PBMCs. This sequence was found in a man in his late teens or twenties in good health. Some clones in this sample may be carry-over from other donors' samples. Here the CDR3 reads CATSRDRGGVGTQYF. DNA for the CDR3: TGTGCCACCAGCAGAGACCGAGGAGGGGTAGGGACCCAGTACTTC.